The present T cell receptor (beta chain) was sequenced within a study of T cell repertoires in cytomegalovirus infection. The ends were cut back, 4 bases at V and 1 base at J, with 11 bases in the middle. Germline CDR1 and CDR2: SGHRS and YFSETQ. The CDR3 totals 14 residues. On this clonotype itself: The antigen is not known.

TCRdb fed the reads into MiXCR, producing one record per CDR3 protein. The table lists some 320,000 distinct CDR3 sequences, roughly 28% of them singletons. The chain couples TRBV5-1 to TRBJ1-1; D gene uncertain. This material consisted of cultured PBMCs, taken from culture after CMV antigen stimulation. The receptor was derived from a human donor in good health (CMV status not recorded). Some clones in this sample may be carry-over from other donors' samples. This chain's CDR3 is CASSRRQENTEAFF. In DNA, the CDR3 is TGCGCCAGCAGCCGGCGGCAGGAGAACACTGAAGCTTTCTTT.